This T cell receptor (beta chain) was identified in a study of tumor-infiltrating lymphocytes in primary liver carcinoma. The overall study: The tumors, T1-T3 N0M0 lesions, were about 4 to 11 cm across.

Notes on this clonotype: A much larger clone differs from this one at a single base, so this may be a read error.

Investigators took RNA and DNA out together from roughly 21-30 mg of unsorted bulk tissue. The CDR3 is 14 amino acids. Trimming pared 5 bases from V and 5 bases from J, leaving 14 bases between. Germline V gives CDR1 SGHAT, CDR2 FQNNGV. TCR beta cDNA was reverse-transcribed from approximately 0.45 ug of total RNA. The reaction used a constant-region primer and ProtoScript II reverse transcriptase. Three nested multiplex PCR rounds, a slightly modified ARM-PCR, produced the libraries for TCR beta. TRBV1-TRBV30 forward and Cbeta reverse primers drove the first two roughly 10-cycle rounds. TCRdb passed the multiplex PCR reads through MiXCR, listing each CDR3 protein once. The profile covers roughly 30,000 distinct CDR3 sequences, with around 70% appearing a single time and over 25% taken by the ten largest.

Sequencing used liver tumor tissue from sampling region 3. Indicated subset: tumor region T3, left-lateral pole. The rearrangement links TRBV11-2 to TRBJ2-3; D is perhaps TRBD2 (5 bases). The receptor was isolated from a woman under 40 with primary liver carcinoma and hepatitis B virus infection. The CDR3 is CASSPPGRGDTQYF. The CDR3 DNA follows: TGTGCCAGCAGCCCCCCGGGCCGGGGAGATACGCAGTATTTT.